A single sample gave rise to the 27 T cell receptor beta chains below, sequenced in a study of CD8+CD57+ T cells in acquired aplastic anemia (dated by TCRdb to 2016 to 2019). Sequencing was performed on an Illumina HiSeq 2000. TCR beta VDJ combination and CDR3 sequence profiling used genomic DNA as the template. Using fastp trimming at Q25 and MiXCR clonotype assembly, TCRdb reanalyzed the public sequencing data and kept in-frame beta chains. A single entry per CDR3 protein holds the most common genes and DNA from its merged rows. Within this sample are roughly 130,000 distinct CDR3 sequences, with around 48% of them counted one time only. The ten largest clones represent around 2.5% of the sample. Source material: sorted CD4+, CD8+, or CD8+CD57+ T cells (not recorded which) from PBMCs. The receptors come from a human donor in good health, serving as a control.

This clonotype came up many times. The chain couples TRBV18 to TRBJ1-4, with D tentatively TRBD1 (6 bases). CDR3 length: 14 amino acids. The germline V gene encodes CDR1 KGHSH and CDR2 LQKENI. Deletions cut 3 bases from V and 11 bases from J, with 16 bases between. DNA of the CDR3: TGTGCCAGCTCACCGTTTCGTGAACAGGGTAAACTGTTTTTT. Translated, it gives CASSPFREQGKLFF.

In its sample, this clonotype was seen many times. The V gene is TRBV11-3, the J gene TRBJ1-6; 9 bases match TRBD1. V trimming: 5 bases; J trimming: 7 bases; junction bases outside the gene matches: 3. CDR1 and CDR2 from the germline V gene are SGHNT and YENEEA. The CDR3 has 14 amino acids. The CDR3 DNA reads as TGTGCCAGCAGCCGGGACAGGGAGAATTCACCCCTCCACTTT. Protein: CASSRDRENSPLHF.

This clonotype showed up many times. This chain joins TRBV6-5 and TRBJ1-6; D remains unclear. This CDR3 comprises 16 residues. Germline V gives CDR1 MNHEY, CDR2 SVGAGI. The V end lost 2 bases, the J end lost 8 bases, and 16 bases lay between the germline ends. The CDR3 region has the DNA TGTGCCAGCAGTTACGATCTGGGCAGAAGATATTCACCCCTCCACTTT. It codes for CASSYDLGRRYSPLHF.

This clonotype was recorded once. For the CDR3, the DNA is TGTGCCAGCAGTTCCGACAGGGGAAACACCATATATTTT. It specifies CASSSDRGNTIYF. The chain recombines TRBV7-2 with TRBJ1-3, with a possible D match to TRBD1 (6 bases). Germline assignment: CDR1 SGHTA and CDR2 FQGNSA. Trimming left V 6 bases short and J 4 bases short, with 10 bases between. This CDR3 spans 13 amino acids.

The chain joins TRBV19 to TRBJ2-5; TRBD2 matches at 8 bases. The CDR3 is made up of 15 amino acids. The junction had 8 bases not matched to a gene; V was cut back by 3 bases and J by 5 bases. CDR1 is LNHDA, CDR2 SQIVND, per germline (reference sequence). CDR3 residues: CASSILAGGQETQYF. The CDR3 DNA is TGTGCCAGTAGTATTCTGGCGGGGGGTCAGGAGACCCAGTACTTC.

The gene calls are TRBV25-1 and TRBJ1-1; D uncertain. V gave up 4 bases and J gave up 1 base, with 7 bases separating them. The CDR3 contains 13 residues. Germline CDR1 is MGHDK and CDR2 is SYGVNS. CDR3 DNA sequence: TGTGCCAGCAGTGGGTGGGGGAACACTGAAGCTTTCTTT. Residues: CASSGWGNTEAFF.

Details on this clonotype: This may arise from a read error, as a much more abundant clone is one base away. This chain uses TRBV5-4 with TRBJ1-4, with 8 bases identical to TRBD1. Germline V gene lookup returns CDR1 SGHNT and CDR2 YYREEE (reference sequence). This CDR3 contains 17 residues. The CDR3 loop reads CDSSSGQATMANEKLFF. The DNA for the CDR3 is TGTGACAGCAGCTCGGGACAGGCAACGATGGCTAATGAAAAACTGTTTTTT.

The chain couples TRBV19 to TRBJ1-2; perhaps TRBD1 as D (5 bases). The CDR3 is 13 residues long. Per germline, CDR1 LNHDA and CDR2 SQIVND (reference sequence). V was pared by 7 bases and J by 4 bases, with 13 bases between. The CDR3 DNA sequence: TGTGCCAGTAAAATGGGGCAGTTCTATGGCTACACCTTC. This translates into CASKMGQFYGYTF. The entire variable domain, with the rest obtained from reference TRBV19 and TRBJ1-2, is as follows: DGGITQSPKYLFRKEGQNVTLSCEQNLNHDAMYWYRQDPGQGLRLIYYSQIVNDFQKGDIAEGYSVSREKKESFPLTVTSAQKNPTAFYLCASKMGQFYGYTFGSGTRLTVV.

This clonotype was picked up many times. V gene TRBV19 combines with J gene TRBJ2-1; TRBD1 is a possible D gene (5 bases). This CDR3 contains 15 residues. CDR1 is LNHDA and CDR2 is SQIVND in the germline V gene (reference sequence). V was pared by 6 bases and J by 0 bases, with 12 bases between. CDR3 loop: CASSPGYPSYNEQFF. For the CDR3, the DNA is TGTGCCAGTAGCCCAGGGTACCCCTCCTACAATGAGCAGTTCTTC.

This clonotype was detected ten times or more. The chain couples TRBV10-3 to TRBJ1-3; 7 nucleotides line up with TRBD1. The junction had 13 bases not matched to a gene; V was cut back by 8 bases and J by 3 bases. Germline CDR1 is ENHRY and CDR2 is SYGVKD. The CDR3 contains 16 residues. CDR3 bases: TGTGCCATCGGAGGGACAGTACCTCGTGATGGAAACACCATATATTTT. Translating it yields CAIGGTVPRDGNTIYF.

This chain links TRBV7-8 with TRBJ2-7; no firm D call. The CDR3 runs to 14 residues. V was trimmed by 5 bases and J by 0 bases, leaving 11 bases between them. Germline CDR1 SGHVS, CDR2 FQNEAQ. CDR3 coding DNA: TGTGCCAGCAGCGGCACCCGGTCCTCCTACGAGCAGTACTTC. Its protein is CASSGTRSSYEQYF.

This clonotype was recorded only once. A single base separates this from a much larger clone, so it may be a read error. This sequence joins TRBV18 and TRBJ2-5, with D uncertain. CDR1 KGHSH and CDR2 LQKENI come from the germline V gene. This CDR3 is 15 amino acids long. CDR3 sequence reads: CAGSPMGTAQETQYF. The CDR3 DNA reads TGTGCCGGCTCACCGATGGGCACCGCACAAGAGACCCAGTACTTC.

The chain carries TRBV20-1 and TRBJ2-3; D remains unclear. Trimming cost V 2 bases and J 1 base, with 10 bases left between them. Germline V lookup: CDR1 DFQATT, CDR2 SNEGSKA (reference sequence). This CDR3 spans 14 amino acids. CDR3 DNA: TGCAGTGCTAGATTGGACCCACGCACAGATACGCAGTATTTT. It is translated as CSARLDPRTDTQYF.

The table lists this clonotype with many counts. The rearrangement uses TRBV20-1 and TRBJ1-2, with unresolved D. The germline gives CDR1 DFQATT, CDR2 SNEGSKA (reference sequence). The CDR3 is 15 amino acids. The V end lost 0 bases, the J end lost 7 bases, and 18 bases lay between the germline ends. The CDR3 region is CSARDIGATSAGYTF. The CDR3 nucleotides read TGCAGTGCTAGAGATATTGGAGCTACGTCTGCTGGCTACACCTTC.

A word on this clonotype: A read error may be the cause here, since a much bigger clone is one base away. As DNA, the CDR3 is TGTGCCTGCAGGACAGGGGCCGGAGATTCCTACGAGCAGTACTTC. Translating it yields CACRTGAGDSYEQYF. J is TRBJ2-7 and V is TRBV6-1, with 9 bases aligning to TRBD1. This CDR3 is built from 15 residues. Per the germline V gene, CDR1 is MNHNS and CDR2 is SASEGT.

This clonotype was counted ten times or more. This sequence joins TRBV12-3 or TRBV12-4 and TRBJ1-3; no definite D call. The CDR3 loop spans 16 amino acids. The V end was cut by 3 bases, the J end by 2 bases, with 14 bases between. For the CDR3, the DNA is TGTGCCAGCAGTTTCGCCGATTGGAGAACTGGAAACACCATATATTTT. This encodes CASSFADWRTGNTIYF.

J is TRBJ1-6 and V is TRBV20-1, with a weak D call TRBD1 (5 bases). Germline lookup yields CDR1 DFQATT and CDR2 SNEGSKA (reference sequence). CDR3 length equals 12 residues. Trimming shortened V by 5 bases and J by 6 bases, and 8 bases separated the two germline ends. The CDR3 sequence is CSAQGANSPLHF. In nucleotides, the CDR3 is TGCAGTGCTCAGGGAGCTAATTCACCCCTCCACTTT.

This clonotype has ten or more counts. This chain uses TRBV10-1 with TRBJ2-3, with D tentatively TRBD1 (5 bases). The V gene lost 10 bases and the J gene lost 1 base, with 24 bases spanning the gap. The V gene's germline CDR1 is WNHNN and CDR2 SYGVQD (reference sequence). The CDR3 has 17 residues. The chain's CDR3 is CATLPGAITTGTDTQYF. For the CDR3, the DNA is TGCGCCACCCTGCCTGGGGCGATAACGACCGGCACAGATACGCAGTATTTT.

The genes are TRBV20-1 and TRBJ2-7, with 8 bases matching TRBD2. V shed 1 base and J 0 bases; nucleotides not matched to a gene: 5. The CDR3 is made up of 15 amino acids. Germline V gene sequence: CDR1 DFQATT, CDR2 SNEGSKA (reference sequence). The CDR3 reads CSARVRRGGSYEQYF. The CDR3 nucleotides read TGCAGTGCTAGAGTGCGACGGGGGGGCTCCTACGAGCAGTACTTC.

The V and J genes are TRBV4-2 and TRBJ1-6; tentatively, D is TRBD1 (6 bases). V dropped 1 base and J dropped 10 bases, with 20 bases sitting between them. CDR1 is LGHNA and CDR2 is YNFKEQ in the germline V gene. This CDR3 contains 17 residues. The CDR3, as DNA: TGTGCCAGCAGCCAAGTAGTTCGGCAGGGGATGGACTCACCCCTCCACTTT. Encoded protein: CASSQVVRQGMDSPLHF.

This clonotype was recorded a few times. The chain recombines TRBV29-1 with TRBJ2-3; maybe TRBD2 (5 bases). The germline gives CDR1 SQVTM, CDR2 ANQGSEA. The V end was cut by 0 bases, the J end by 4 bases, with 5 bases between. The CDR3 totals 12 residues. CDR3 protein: CSVEEAADTQYF. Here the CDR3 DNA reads TGCAGCGTTGAAGAAGCGGCAGATACGCAGTATTTT.

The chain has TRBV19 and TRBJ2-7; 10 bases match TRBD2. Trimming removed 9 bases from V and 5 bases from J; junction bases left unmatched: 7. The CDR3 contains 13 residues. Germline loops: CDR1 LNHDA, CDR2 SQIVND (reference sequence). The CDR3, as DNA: TGTGCCAGCCAAGCGGGGGGGCGAAACGAGCAGTACTTC. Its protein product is CASQAGGRNEQYF.

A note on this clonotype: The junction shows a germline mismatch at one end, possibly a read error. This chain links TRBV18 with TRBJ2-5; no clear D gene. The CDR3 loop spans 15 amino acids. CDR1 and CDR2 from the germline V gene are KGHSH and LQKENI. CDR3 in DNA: TGTGCCAGCTCACAGAGTTTAGGAGTGGAAGAGACCCTGTACTTC. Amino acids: CASSQSLGVEETLYF.

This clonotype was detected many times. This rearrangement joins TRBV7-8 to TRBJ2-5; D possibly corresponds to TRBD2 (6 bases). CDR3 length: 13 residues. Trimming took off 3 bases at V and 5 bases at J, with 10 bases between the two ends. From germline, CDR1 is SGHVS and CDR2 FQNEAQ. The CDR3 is CASSFAGRETQYF. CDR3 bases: TGTGCCAGCAGCTTCGCGGGACGGGAGACCCAGTACTTC.

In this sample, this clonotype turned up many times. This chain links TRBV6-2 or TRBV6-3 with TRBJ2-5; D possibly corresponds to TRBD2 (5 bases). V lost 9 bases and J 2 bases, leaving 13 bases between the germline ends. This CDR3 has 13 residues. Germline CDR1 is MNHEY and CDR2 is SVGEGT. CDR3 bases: TGTGCCAGTAAGAGGGAGATTCAAGAGACCCAGTACTTC. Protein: CASKREIQETQYF.

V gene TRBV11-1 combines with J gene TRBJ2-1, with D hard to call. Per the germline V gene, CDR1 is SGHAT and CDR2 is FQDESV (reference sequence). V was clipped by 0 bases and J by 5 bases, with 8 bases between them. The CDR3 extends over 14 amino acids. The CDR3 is CASSLAGRNNEQFF. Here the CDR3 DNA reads TGTGCCAGCAGCTTAGCCGGCAGGAACAATGAGCAGTTCTTC.

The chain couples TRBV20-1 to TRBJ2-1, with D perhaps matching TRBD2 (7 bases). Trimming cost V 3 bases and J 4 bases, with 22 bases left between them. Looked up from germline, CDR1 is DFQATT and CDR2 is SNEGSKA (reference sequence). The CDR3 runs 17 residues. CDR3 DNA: TGCAGTGCTAGTGGGGACCTCACCGGGGGGCGGTACAATGAGCAGTTCTTC. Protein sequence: CSASGDLTGGRYNEQFF.